The T cell receptor beta chain described here comes from a study of blood T cell repertoires in COVID-19. Using immunoSEQ multiplex PCR, the repertoire was profiled, and TCRdb retains in-frame clones only, with some absent. The table has about 110,000 clones, 80% to 85% seen once. V was cut by 0 bases and J by 7 bases, with 14 bases left in between. Looked up from germline, CDR1 is SGHRS and CDR2 is YFSETQ. There are 14 residues in the CDR3. The rearrangement uses TRBV5-1 and TRBJ2-7, with TRBD2 as a possible D gene (5 bases). Material: peripheral blood. This receptor was obtained from a human donor in a cohort sampled during active COVID-19. This chain's CDR3 is CASSLVTGPGEQYF. CDR3 nucleotides: TGCGCCAGCAGCTTGGTTACGGGTCCGGGGGAGCAGTACTTC.